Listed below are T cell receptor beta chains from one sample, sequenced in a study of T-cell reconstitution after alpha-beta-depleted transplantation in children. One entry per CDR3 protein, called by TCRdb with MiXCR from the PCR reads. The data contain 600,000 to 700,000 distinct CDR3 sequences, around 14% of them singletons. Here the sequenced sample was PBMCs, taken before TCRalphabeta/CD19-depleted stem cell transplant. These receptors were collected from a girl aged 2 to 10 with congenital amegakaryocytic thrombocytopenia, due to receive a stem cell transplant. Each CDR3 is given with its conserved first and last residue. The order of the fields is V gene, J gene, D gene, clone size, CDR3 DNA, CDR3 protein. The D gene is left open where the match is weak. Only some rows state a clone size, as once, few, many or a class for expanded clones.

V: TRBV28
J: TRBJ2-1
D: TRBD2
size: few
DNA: TGTGCCAGCAGTTTATTTGGACTAGCGGGGCTAAGCTCCTACAATGAGCAGTTCTTC
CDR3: CASSLFGLAGLSSYNEQFF

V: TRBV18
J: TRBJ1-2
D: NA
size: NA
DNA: TGTGCCAGCTCACCACCGCGGAGGATCAATGGCTACACCTTC
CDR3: CASSPPRRINGYTF

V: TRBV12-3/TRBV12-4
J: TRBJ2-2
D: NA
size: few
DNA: TGTGCCAGCAGGTCCCTAGCGTTTTGGGAGCTGTTTTTT
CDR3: CASRSLAFWELFF

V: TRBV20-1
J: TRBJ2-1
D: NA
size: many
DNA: TGCAGTGCTAGAGAAAGTGGACTGCCACAGAATGAGCAGTTCTTC
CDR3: CSARESGLPQNEQFF

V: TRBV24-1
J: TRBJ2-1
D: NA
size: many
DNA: TGTGCCACCAGTGATACATCATCCGGGACTCGAGGTAATGAGCAGTTCTTC
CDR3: CATSDTSSGTRGNEQFF

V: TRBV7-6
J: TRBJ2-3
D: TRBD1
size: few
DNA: TGTGCCAGCAGCTCCGACAGGGGGTGGATAACAGATACGCAGTATTTT
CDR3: CASSSDRGWITDTQYF

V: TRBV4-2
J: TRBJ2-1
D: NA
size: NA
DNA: TGTGCCAGCAGCCATAAGGACTACGACGACAATGAGCAGTTCTTC
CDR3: CASSHKDYDDNEQFF

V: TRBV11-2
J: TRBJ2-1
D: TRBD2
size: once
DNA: TGTGCCAGCAGCTTAAACGGACTTACTAGCGGGAGGGACAATGAGCAGTTCTTC
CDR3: CASSLNGLTSGRDNEQFF

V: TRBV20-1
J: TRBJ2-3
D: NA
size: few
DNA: TGCAGTGCCAGCGGCGGGCGAATCTCCACAGATACGCAGTATTTT
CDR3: CSASGGRISTDTQYF

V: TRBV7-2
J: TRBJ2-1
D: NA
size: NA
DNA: TGTGCCAGCAGCTTAGGGAACCGGGACCCTCGGTTCTTC
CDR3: CASSLGNRDPRFF

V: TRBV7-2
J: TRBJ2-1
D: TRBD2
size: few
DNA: TGTGCCAGCAGCCCACCTAGCGGGAGGGTCTACAATGAGCAGTTCTTC
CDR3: CASSPPSGRVYNEQFF

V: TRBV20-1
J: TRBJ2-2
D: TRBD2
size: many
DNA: TGCAGTGCTAGTCGCGGGAGGGCCTCCACCGGGGAGCTGTTTTTT
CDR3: CSASRGRASTGELFF

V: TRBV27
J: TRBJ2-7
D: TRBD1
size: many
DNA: TGTGCCAGCAGTATGGGACAGGGCTGGGAGCAGTACTTC
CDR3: CASSMGQGWEQYF

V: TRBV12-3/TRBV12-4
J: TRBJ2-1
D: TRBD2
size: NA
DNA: TGTGCCAGCACCATGGGACTAGCGGGCAATTGGGAGCAGTTCTTC
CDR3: CASTMGLAGNWEQFF

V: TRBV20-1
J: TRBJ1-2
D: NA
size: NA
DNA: TGCAGTGCTAGAGTACCGGGGGCGGGCTACACCTTC
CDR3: CSARVPGAGYTF

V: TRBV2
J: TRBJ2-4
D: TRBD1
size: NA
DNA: TGTGCCAGCAGTGAAGTTCCCCCGGGACAGGGGGTTAAAGCCAAAAACATTCAGTACTTC
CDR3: CASSEVPPGQGVKAKNIQYF

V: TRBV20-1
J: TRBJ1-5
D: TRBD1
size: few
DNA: TGCAGTGCTAGGCCGACAGGGAATCAGCCCCAGCATTTT
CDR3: CSARPTGNQPQHF

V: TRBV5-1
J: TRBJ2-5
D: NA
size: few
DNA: TGCGCCAGCAGCTTAGGACAGGCGGGATTTGAGACCCAGTACTTC
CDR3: CASSLGQAGFETQYF

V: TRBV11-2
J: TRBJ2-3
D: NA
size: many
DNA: TGTGCCAGCAGCAACGACAGGTGGGAGAGGGCAGATACGCAGTATTTT
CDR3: CASSNDRWERADTQYF

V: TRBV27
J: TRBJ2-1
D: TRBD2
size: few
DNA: TGTGCCAGCAGTTTTCGGGACAAAAAGCGGGAGGGGTACTACAATGAGCAGTTCTTC
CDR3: CASSFRDKKREGYYNEQFF

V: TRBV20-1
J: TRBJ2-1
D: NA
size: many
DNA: TGCAGTGCTAGAGATAGCCCCGATTACAATGAGCAGTTCTTC
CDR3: CSARDSPDYNEQFF

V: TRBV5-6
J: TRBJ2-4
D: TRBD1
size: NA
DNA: TGTGCCAGCAGCCTTAGGACAGGACGTCTAGCCAAAAACATTCAGTACTTC
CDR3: CASSLRTGRLAKNIQYF

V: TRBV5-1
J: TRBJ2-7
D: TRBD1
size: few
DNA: TGCGCCAGCAGCTCGACAGGGGGCGAAAGGGAGCAGTACTTC
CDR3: CASSSTGGEREQYF

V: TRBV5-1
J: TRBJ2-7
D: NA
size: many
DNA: TGCGCCAGCAGCCCCCTGGACGGTGCGGGACACGAGCAGTACTTC
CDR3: CASSPLDGAGHEQYF

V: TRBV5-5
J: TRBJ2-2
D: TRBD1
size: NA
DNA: TGTGCCAGCAGCTTGGAGGCAGGGGGAGGGGAGCTGTTTTTT
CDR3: CASSLEAGGGELFF

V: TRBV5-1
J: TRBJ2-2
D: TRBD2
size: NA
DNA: TGCGCCAGCAGCGCACTAGCGGGAGGTTCGAACACCGGGGAGCTGTTTTTT
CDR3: CASSALAGGSNTGELFF

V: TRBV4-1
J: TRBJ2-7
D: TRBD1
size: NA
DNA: TGCGCCAGCAGCCAAATAGGACAGGGCTCCTACGAGCAGTACTTC
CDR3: CASSQIGQGSYEQYF

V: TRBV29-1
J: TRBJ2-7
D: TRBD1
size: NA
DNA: TGCAGCGTTGGGACCGGGACAGGGAGGTACGAGCAGTACTTC
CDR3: CSVGTGTGRYEQYF

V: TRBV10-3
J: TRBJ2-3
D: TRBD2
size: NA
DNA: TGTGCCATCCTAGCGGGAGGATCAGATACGCAGTATTTT
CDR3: CAILAGGSDTQYF

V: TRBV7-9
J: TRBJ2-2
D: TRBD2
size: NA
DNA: TGTGCCAGCAGCATCTCAGCGGGGTTCAACACCGGGGAGCTGTTTTTT
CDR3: CASSISAGFNTGELFF

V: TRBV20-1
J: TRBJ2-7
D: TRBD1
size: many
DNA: TGCAGTGCTCCCCAACCAACAGGGGGCCTCTACGAGCAGTACTTC
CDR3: CSAPQPTGGLYEQYF

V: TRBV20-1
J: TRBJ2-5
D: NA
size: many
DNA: TGCAGTGCGGTAGGGGGGGGACAAGAGACCCAGTACTTC
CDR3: CSAVGGGQETQYF

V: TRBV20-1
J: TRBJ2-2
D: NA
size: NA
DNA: TGCAGTGCTAGAGATAGTGCCGGGGAGCTGTTTTTT
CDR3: CSARDSAGELFF

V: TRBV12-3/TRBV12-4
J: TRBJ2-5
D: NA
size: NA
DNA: TGTGCCAGCAGTCAGACTTGGGAGACCCAGTCCTTC
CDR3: CASSQTWETQSF

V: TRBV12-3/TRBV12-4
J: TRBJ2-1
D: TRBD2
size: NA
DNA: TGTGCCAGCAGTTTGTATGCGGGAGGAAACAATGAGCAGTTCTTC
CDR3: CASSLYAGGNNEQFF

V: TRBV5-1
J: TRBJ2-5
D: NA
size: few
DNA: TGCGCCAGCAGCTTGGCTGACCGTCAAGAGACCCAGTACTTC
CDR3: CASSLADRQETQYF

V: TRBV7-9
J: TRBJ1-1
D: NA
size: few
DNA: TGTGCCAGCAGCTTCGCGGCGAACACTGAAGCTTTCTTT
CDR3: CASSFAANTEAFF

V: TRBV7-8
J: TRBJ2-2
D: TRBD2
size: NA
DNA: TGTGCCAGCAGCTTAGTCGCTAGCGGGAGTTATACCGGGGAGCTGTTTTTT
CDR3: CASSLVASGSYTGELFF

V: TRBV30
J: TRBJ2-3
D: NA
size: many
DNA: TGTGCCTCACTCGGCGCAGATACGCAGTATTTT
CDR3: CASLGADTQYF

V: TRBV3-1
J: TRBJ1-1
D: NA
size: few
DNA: TGTGCCAGCAGCCAGCCGGGGGGGGACACTGATGCTTTCTTT
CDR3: CASSQPGGDTDAFF

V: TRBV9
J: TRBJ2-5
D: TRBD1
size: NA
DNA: TGTGCCAGCTCACGGACAGGCCCGGGGACCCAGTACTTC
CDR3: CASSRTGPGTQYF

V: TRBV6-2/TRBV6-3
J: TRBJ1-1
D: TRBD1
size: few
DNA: TGTGCCAGCAGGTCCGACAGGGTGGTTGAAGCTTTCTTT
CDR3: CASRSDRVVEAFF

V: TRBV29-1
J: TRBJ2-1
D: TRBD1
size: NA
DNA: TGCAGCTTCCTTCGCGAACAACAGGGGAATGAGCAGTTCTTC
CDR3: CSFLREQQGNEQFF

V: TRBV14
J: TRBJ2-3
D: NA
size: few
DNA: TGTGCCAGCAGCCACAAGGACAACACAGATACGCAGTATTTT
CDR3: CASSHKDNTDTQYF

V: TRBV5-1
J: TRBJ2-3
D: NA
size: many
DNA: TGCGCCAGCAGCTTGATTCTGTCCCCCAGGGCGGATACGCAGTATTTT
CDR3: CASSLILSPRADTQYF

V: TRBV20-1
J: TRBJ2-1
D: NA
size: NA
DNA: TGCAGTGCTAGAAGCCCTAGCGCCAAAGGTCACAATGAGCAGTTCTTC
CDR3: CSARSPSAKGHNEQFF

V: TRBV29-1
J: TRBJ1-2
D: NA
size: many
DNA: TGCAGCGTTGAAGGCCCACGGTCCTATGGCTACACCTTC
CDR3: CSVEGPRSYGYTF

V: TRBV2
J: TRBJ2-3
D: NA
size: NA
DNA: TGTGCCAGCAGTGAAGGGGGAAGAGATACGCAGTATTTT
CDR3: CASSEGGRDTQYF

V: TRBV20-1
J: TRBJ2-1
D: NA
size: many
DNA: TGCAGTGCTACCCCGGACCAGAACCGCAATGAGCAGTTCTTC
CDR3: CSATPDQNRNEQFF

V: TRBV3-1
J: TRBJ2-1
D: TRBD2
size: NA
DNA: TGTGCCAGCAGCCAAGAGTGGTTGGCGGGAGGATACAATGAGCAGTTCTTC
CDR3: CASSQEWLAGGYNEQFF

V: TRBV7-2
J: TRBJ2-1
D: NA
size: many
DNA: TGTGCCAGCAGCTTCCATCGTCTAGCTGGATTGGATGAGCAGTTCTTC
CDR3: CASSFHRLAGLDEQFF

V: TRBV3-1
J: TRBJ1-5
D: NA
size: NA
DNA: TGTGCCTCCTGCCAAAACCTCAATCAGCCCCAGCATTTT
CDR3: CASCQNLNQPQHF

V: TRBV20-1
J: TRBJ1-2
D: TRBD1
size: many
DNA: TGCAGTGCTATAGACAGGGCCCCAGCTCACTATGGCTACACCTTC
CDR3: CSAIDRAPAHYGYTF

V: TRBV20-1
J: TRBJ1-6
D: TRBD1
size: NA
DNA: TGCAGTGCCCCAAATCGGGACAGAGATTCACCCCTCCACTTT
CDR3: CSAPNRDRDSPLHF

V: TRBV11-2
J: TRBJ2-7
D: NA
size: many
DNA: TGTGCCAGCAGCAACCGACCGATTACCTACGAGCAGTACTTC
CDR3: CASSNRPITYEQYF